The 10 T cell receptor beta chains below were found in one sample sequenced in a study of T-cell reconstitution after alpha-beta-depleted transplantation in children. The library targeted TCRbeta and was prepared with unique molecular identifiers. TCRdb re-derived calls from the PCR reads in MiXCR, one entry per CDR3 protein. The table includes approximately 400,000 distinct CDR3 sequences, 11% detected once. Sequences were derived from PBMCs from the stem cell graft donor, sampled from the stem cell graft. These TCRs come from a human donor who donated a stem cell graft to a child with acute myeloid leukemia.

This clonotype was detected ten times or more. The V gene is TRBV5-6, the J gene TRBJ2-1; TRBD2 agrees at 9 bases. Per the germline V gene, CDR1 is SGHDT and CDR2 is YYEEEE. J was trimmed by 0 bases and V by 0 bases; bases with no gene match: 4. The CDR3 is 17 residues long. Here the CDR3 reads CASSLGREGPSYNEQFF. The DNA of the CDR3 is TGTGCCAGCAGCTTGGGGCGGGAGGGCCCCTCCTACAATGAGCAGTTCTTC.

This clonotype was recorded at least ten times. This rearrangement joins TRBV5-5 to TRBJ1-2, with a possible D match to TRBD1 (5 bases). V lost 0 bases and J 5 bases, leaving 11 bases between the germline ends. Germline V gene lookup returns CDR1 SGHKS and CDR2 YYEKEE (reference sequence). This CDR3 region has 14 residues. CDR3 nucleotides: TGTGCCAGCAGCTTGGCGGGACGTCAATATGGCTACACCTTC. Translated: CASSLAGRQYGYTF.

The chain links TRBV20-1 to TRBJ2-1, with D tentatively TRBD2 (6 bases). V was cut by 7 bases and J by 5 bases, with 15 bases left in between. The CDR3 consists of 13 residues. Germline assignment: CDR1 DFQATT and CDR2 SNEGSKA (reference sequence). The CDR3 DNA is TGCAGTGTTCCGGGGCGGGGCCACAATGAGCAGTTCTTC. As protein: CSVPGRGHNEQFF.

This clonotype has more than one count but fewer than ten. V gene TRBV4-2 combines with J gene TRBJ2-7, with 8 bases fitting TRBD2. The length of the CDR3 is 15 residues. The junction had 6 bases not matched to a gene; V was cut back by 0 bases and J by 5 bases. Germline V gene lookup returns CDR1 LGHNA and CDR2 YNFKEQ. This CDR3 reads CASSQDGGGGDEQYF. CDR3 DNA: TGTGCCAGCAGCCAAGACGGGGGGGGCGGGGACGAGCAGTACTTC.

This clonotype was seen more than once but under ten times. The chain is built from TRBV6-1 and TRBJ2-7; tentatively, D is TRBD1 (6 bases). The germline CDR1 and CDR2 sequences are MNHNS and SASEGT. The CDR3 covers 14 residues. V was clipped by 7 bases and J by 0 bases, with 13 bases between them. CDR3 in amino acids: CASKKGGDSYEQYF. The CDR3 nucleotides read TGTGCCAGCAAAAAAGGGGGAGACTCCTACGAGCAGTACTTC.

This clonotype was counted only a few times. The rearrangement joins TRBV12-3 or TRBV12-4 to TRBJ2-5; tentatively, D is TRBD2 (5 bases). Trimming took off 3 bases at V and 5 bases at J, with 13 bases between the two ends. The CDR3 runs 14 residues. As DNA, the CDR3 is TGTGCCAGCAGTTTTGAGGGTACCGTGGAGACCCAGTACTTC. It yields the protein CASSFEGTVETQYF.

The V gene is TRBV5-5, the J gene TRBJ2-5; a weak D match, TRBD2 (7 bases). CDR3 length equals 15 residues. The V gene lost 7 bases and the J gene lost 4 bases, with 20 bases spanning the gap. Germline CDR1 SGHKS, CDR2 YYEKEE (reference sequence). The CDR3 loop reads CASVRRGANPETQYF. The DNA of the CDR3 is TGTGCCAGCGTTCGACGGGGGGCTAATCCAGAGACCCAGTACTTC.

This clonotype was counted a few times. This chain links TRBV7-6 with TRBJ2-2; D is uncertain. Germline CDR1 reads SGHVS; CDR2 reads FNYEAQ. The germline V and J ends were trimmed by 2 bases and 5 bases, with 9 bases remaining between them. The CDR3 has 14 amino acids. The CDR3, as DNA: TGTGCCAGCAGCTTAACAATTACAACCGGGGAGCTGTTTTTT. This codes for CASSLTITTGELFF.

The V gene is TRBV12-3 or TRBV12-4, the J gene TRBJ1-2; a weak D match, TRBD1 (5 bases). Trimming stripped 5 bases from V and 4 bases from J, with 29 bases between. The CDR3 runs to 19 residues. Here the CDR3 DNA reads TGTGCCAGCAGTCTGGGGCCCCTTAAACCTCTAGGCATTGGCTATGGCTACACCTTC. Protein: CASSLGPLKPLGIGYGYTF.

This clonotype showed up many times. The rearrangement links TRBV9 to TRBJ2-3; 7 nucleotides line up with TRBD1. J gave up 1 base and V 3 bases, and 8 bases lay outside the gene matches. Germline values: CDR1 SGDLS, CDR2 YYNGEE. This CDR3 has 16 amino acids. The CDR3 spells CASSAGTVPGTDTQYF. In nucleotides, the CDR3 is TGTGCCAGCAGCGCGGGGACAGTCCCGGGCACAGATACGCAGTATTTT. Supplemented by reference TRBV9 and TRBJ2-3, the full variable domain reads DSGVTQTPKHLITATGQRVTLRCSPRSGDLSVYWYQQSLDQGLQFLIQYYNGEERAKGNILERFSAQQFPDLHSELNLSSLELGDSALYFCASSAGTVPGTDTQYFGPGTRLTVL.